The rows below give T cell receptor beta chains drawn from one sample of a study of shared clonotypes between healthy human individuals. TCRdb keeps only in-frame clones here, not all; method: immunoSEQ multiplex PCR. The profile shows approximately 340,000 clones, roughly 80% of them singletons. The sequencing sample was made of memory CD4+ T cells sorted from blood. Receptors originate from a man aged 25 to 40 in good health. Both conserved end residues are part of each CDR3. A D gene is named only where the DNA matches it firmly. Clone size is not always given. Where it is, it says once, few, many or a class for expanded clones.

v_call: TRBV7-2
d_call: NA
j_call: TRBJ2-5
clone_size: NA
cdr3_aa: CASSSVGGQETQYF
cdr3_nt: TGTGCCAGCAGCTCGGTCGGGGGTCAAGAGACCCAGTACTTC

v_call: TRBV9
d_call: NA
j_call: TRBJ1-5
clone_size: few
cdr3_aa: CASRGMIGGYSNQPQHF
cdr3_nt: TGTGCCAGCAGAGGGATGATTGGAGGCTATAGCAATCAGCCCCAGCATTTT

v_call: TRBV6-5
d_call: TRBD1
j_call: TRBJ2-1
clone_size: NA
cdr3_aa: CASRNPGTGGNEQFF
cdr3_nt: TGTGCCAGCAGGAACCCCGGGACAGGGGGCAATGAGCAGTTCTTC

v_call: TRBV18
d_call: NA
j_call: TRBJ2-3
clone_size: NA
cdr3_aa: CASSPEGNTQYF
cdr3_nt: TGTGCCAGCTCACCAGAAGGAAATACGCAGTATTTT

v_call: TRBV11-2
d_call: TRBD1
j_call: TRBJ1-1
clone_size: NA
cdr3_aa: CASRTGTGLGREAFF
cdr3_nt: TGTGCCAGCAGGACCGGGACAGGGTTAGGTCGCGAAGCTTTCTTT

v_call: TRBV11-2
d_call: NA
j_call: TRBJ2-3
clone_size: NA
cdr3_aa: CASSLAIDRSSTQYF
cdr3_nt: TGTGCCAGCAGCTTAGCCATCGATAGGTCCTCTACGCAGTATTTT

v_call: TRBV28
d_call: TRBD1
j_call: TRBJ1-1
clone_size: NA
cdr3_aa: CASRTGRDTEAFF
cdr3_nt: TGTGCCAGCAGGACAGGGAGGGACACTGAAGCTTTCTTT

v_call: TRBV9
d_call: TRBD1
j_call: TRBJ1-2
clone_size: NA
cdr3_aa: CASSPGQHNYGYTF
cdr3_nt: TGTGCCAGCAGCCCGGGACAGCATAACTATGGCTACACCTTC

v_call: TRBV14
d_call: NA
j_call: TRBJ1-3
clone_size: few
cdr3_aa: CASSQGGTRVGNTIYF
cdr3_nt: TGTGCCAGCAGCCAAGGCGGGACACGGGTTGGAAACACCATATATTTT

v_call: TRBV30
d_call: NA
j_call: TRBJ1-1
clone_size: once
cdr3_aa: CAWSAGGGLQDQAFF
cdr3_nt: TGTGCCTGGAGTGCCGGTGGCGGACTACAAGACCAAGCTTTCTTT

v_call: TRBV30
d_call: TRBD2
j_call: TRBJ2-1
clone_size: NA
cdr3_aa: CAWSVGSGRSQFF
cdr3_nt: TGTGCCTGGAGTGTAGGTAGCGGGAGATCCCAGTTCTTC

v_call: TRBV7-9
d_call: NA
j_call: TRBJ2-1
clone_size: NA
cdr3_aa: CASSLIRGHEQFF
cdr3_nt: TGTGCCAGCAGCTTAATAAGAGGGCATGAGCAGTTCTTC

v_call: TRBV19
d_call: TRBD1
j_call: TRBJ2-5
clone_size: NA
cdr3_aa: CASSIVQGAGETQYF
cdr3_nt: TGTGCCAGTAGTATAGTGCAGGGGGCGGGAGAGACCCAGTACTTC

v_call: TRBV6-5
d_call: NA
j_call: TRBJ2-5
clone_size: NA
cdr3_aa: CASSYGVRATQYF
cdr3_nt: TGTGCCAGCAGTTACGGCGTCAGGGCAACCCAGTACTTC

v_call: TRBV11-2
d_call: NA
j_call: TRBJ2-4
clone_size: few
cdr3_aa: CASSLVGEPAKNIQYF
cdr3_nt: TGTGCCAGCAGCTTAGTGGGAGAACCAGCCAAAAACATTCAGTACTTC

v_call: TRBV18
d_call: NA
j_call: TRBJ1-2
clone_size: NA
cdr3_aa: CASSRTGQGDFNYGYTF
cdr3_nt: TGTGCCAGCTCACGAACTGGGCAGGGCGATTTTAACTATGGCTACACCTTC

v_call: TRBV4-1
d_call: NA
j_call: TRBJ1-5
clone_size: once
cdr3_aa: CASSQFREGQPQHF
cdr3_nt: TGCGCCAGCAGCCAGTTCAGGGAGGGTCAGCCCCAGCATTTT

v_call: TRBV18
d_call: NA
j_call: TRBJ1-1
clone_size: NA
cdr3_aa: CASSSGRANTEAFF
cdr3_nt: TGTGCCAGCTCAAGCGGCAGGGCGAACACTGAAGCTTTCTTT

v_call: TRBV7-9
d_call: TRBD2
j_call: TRBJ2-7
clone_size: NA
cdr3_aa: CASSPLAGEDREQYF
cdr3_nt: TGTGCCAGCAGCCCACTAGCGGGAGAGGACCGCGAGCAGTACTTC

v_call: TRBV6-5
d_call: NA
j_call: TRBJ1-2
clone_size: NA
cdr3_aa: CASSPIGSRNGYTF
cdr3_nt: TGTGCCAGCAGCCCTATAGGTAGCCGTAATGGCTACACCTTC

v_call: TRBV6-1
d_call: TRBD2
j_call: TRBJ2-1
clone_size: NA
cdr3_aa: CASRGTSRINEQFF
cdr3_nt: TGTGCCAGCAGAGGGACTAGCCGTATCAATGAGCAGTTCTTC

v_call: TRBV12-5
d_call: TRBD1
j_call: TRBJ1-5
clone_size: NA
cdr3_aa: CASGRRMTGGGGPQHF
cdr3_nt: TGTGCTAGTGGCCGCCGGATGACAGGGGGCGGCGGGCCCCAGCATTTT

v_call: TRBV27
d_call: NA
j_call: TRBJ1-2
clone_size: NA
cdr3_aa: CASSLLGRGQGYTF
cdr3_nt: TGTGCCAGCAGTTTACTGGGCAGGGGTCAAGGCTACACCTTC

v_call: TRBV7-2
d_call: NA
j_call: TRBJ1-1
clone_size: once
cdr3_aa: CASSSRPSPAEAFF
cdr3_nt: TGTGCCAGCAGCTCGCGACCTAGCCCCGCTGAAGCTTTCTTT

v_call: TRBV28
d_call: TRBD1
j_call: TRBJ2-5
clone_size: NA
cdr3_aa: CASLRTGATIQETQYF
cdr3_nt: TGTGCCAGCCTCAGGACAGGGGCCACGATCCAAGAGACCCAGTACTTC

v_call: TRBV18
d_call: NA
j_call: TRBJ2-7
clone_size: NA
cdr3_aa: CASSPPIGDTGYEQYF
cdr3_nt: TGTGCCAGCTCACCACCCATTGGGGATACGGGCTACGAGCAGTACTTC

v_call: TRBV28
d_call: NA
j_call: TRBJ2-7
clone_size: NA
cdr3_aa: CASSPRPGLYEQYF
cdr3_nt: TGTGCCAGCAGTCCCCGACCCGGACTCTACGAGCAGTACTTC

v_call: TRBV7-2
d_call: NA
j_call: TRBJ2-1
clone_size: NA
cdr3_aa: CASSIVQGGEQFF
cdr3_nt: TGTGCCAGCAGCATAGTGCAGGGCGGTGAGCAGTTCTTC

v_call: TRBV6-1
d_call: NA
j_call: TRBJ1-2
clone_size: NA
cdr3_aa: CASSEAGLKVYGYTF
cdr3_nt: TGTGCCAGCAGTGAAGCGGGACTGAAAGTTTATGGCTACACCTTC

v_call: TRBV2
d_call: NA
j_call: TRBJ2-4
clone_size: NA
cdr3_aa: CASSDSRSKNIQYF
cdr3_nt: TGTGCCAGCAGTGATTCACGTTCCAAAAACATTCAGTACTTC

v_call: TRBV7-8
d_call: NA
j_call: TRBJ1-5
clone_size: NA
cdr3_aa: CASSLEPRYNQPQHF
cdr3_nt: TGTGCCAGCAGCTTAGAGCCCAGATACAATCAGCCCCAGCATTTT

v_call: TRBV5-5
d_call: NA
j_call: TRBJ2-2
clone_size: NA
cdr3_aa: CAIRDGRTAGELFF
cdr3_nt: TGTGCCATCCGGGACGGCAGAACAGCCGGGGAGCTGTTTTTT

v_call: TRBV7-2
d_call: NA
j_call: TRBJ1-1
clone_size: NA
cdr3_aa: CASSFGNSMNTEAFF
cdr3_nt: TGTGCCAGCAGCTTCGGGAATTCCATGAACACTGAAGCTTTCTTT

v_call: TRBV7-8
d_call: TRBD1
j_call: TRBJ2-1
clone_size: NA
cdr3_aa: CASSIITGTGTKGGGEQFF
cdr3_nt: TGTGCCAGCAGCATCATTACCGGGACAGGGACGAAGGGTGGCGGTGAGCAGTTCTTC

v_call: TRBV6-1
d_call: NA
j_call: TRBJ1-3
clone_size: NA
cdr3_aa: CASSETLPQGSGNTIYF
cdr3_nt: TGTGCCAGCAGTGAAACACTACCTCAGGGATCTGGAAACACCATATATTTT

v_call: TRBV11-3
d_call: TRBD2
j_call: TRBJ2-5
clone_size: many
cdr3_aa: CASSLASGNQETQYF
cdr3_nt: TGTGCCAGCAGCTTAGCTAGCGGGAACCAAGAGACCCAGTACTTC

v_call: TRBV7-7
d_call: NA
j_call: TRBJ2-1
clone_size: NA
cdr3_aa: CASSRDLTTQGEQFF
cdr3_nt: TGTGCTAGCAGCCGGGACTTAACAACCCAGGGGGAGCAGTTCTTC

v_call: TRBV30
d_call: NA
j_call: TRBJ1-1
clone_size: NA
cdr3_aa: CAWNRRGNTEAFF
cdr3_nt: TGTGCCTGGAACCGGCGGGGGAACACTGAAGCTTTCTTT

v_call: TRBV11-2
d_call: TRBD2
j_call: TRBJ2-7
clone_size: once
cdr3_aa: CASSLVWAGGEQYF
cdr3_nt: TGTGCCAGCAGCTTAGTCTGGGCGGGAGGCGAGCAGTACTTC

v_call: TRBV6-1
d_call: TRBD1
j_call: TRBJ1-1
clone_size: NA
cdr3_aa: CASRPRRQGGTEAFF
cdr3_nt: TGTGCCAGCCGCCCTAGGCGACAGGGGGGGACTGAAGCTTTCTTT

v_call: TRBV28
d_call: NA
j_call: TRBJ1-1
clone_size: NA
cdr3_aa: CASSFQDTEAFF
cdr3_nt: TGTGCCAGCAGTTTCCAGGACACTGAAGCTTTCTTT

v_call: TRBV15
d_call: NA
j_call: TRBJ1-2
clone_size: NA
cdr3_aa: CATSRDPGVYGYTF
cdr3_nt: TGTGCCACCAGCAGAGATCCGGGAGTATATGGCTACACCTTC

v_call: TRBV30
d_call: NA
j_call: TRBJ2-1
clone_size: NA
cdr3_aa: CAWSANVGNEQFF
cdr3_nt: TGTGCCTGGAGCGCAAACGTCGGGAATGAGCAGTTCTTC

v_call: TRBV25-1
d_call: NA
j_call: TRBJ2-5
clone_size: many
cdr3_aa: CASGAGQRIETQYF
cdr3_nt: TGTGCCAGCGGGGCCGGCCAGAGAATAGAGACCCAGTACTTC

v_call: TRBV11-3
d_call: NA
j_call: TRBJ2-7
clone_size: NA
cdr3_aa: CASSLERPGGEQYF
cdr3_nt: TGTGCCAGCAGCTTAGAAAGGCCCGGAGGCGAGCAGTACTTC

v_call: TRBV29-1
d_call: NA
j_call: TRBJ1-4
clone_size: NA
cdr3_aa: CSASVDNEKLFF
cdr3_nt: TGCAGCGCCAGCGTCGATAATGAAAAACTGTTTTTT

v_call: TRBV11-2
d_call: TRBD1
j_call: TRBJ1-2
clone_size: NA
cdr3_aa: CASSLGGQYYGYTF
cdr3_nt: TGTGCCAGCAGCTTAGGGGGACAGTACTATGGCTACACCTTC

v_call: TRBV12-5
d_call: NA
j_call: TRBJ2-1
clone_size: NA
cdr3_aa: CASGGGSNEQFF
cdr3_nt: TGTGCTAGTGGAGGGGGTTCCAATGAGCAGTTCTTC